This T cell receptor (beta chain) was identified during a study of T cell responses to AZD1222 COVID-19 vaccine. Study-wide results and caveats: Unmutated variant regions reportedly attract nearly half of all spike-specific TCRs.

This clone showed up just once. Its matching antigen is unknown. Germline lookup yields CDR1 MNHEY and CDR2 SVGAGI. This CDR3 is built from 14 residues. Trimming cost V 2 bases and J 9 bases; bases outside gene matches: 6. The method was immunoSEQ multiplex PCR; TCRdb's version includes in-frame clones alone and lacks a portion of them. The sample has under 95,000 clones; around 86% are singletons. The TCR comes from an adult in good health. Sequencing used peripheral blood, obtained on day 0 of AZD1222 vaccination. The rearrangement links TRBV6-5 to TRBJ2-1; 8 bases are shared with TRBD2. For the CDR3, the DNA is TGTGCCAGCAGTTACCGGAGACTAGCGCCTGAGCAGTTCTTC. This encodes CASSYRRLAPEQFF.